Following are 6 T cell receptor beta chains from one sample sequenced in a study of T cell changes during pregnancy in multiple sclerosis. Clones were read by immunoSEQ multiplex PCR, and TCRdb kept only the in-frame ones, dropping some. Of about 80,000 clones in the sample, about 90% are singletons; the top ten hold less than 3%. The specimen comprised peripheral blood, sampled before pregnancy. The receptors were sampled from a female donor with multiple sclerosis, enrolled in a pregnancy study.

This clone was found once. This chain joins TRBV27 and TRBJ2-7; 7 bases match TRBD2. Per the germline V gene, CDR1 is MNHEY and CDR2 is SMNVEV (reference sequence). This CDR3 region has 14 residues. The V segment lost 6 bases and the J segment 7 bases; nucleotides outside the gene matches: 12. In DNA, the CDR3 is TGTGCCAGCAGGTACGGACCAGGGAGGGAAGAGCAGTACTTC. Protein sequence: CASRYGPGREEQYF.

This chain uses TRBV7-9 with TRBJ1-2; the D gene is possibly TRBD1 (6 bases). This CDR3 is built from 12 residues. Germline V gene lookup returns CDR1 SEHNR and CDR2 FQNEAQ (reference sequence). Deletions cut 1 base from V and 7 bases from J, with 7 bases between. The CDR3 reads CASSLEQGGYTF. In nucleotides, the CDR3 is TGTGCCAGCAGCTTAGAACAGGGTGGCTACACCTTC.

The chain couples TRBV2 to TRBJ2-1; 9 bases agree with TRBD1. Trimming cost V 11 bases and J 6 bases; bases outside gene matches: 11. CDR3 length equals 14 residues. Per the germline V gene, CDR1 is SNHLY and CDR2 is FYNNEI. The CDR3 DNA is TGTGCCGGCTTACGGGACAGGGTCGTCAATGAGCAGTTCTTC. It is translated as CAGLRDRVVNEQFF.

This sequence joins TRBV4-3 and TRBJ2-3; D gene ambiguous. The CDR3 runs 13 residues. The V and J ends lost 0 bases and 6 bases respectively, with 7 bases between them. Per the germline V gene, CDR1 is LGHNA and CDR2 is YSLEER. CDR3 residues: CASSQELEDTQYF. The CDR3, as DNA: TGCGCCAGCAGCCAAGAATTGGAGGATACGCAGTATTTT.

CDR3 sequence reads: CASSSTVYGYTF. The CDR3, as DNA: TGTGCCAGCAGTTCGACAGTCTATGGCTACACCTTC. J is TRBJ1-2 and V is TRBV28, with D possibly TRBD1 on 5 matching bases. V was shortened by 4 bases and J by 4 bases, with 7 bases between the two germline ends. Germline values: CDR1 MDHEN, CDR2 SYDVKM. This CDR3 has 12 amino acids.

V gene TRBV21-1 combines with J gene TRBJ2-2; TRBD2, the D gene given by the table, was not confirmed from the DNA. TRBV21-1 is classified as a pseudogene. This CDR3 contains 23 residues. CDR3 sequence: CASSKAGTGGFEKREVGTGELFF. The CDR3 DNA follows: TGTGCCAGCAGCAAAGCCGGGACAGGGGGCTTTGAGAAGCGGGAGGTGGGGACCGGGGAGCTGTTTTTT.